Each of the 3 T cell receptor beta chains below was sequenced from the same sample in a study of cytomegalovirus exposure and HLA in healthy donors. 60 Vbeta and 13 Jbeta primers were used in PCR. Clones were read by immunoSEQ multiplex PCR, and TCRdb kept only the in-frame ones, dropping some. The sample contains 300,000 or so clones, approximately 85% of which appear only once. Sequenced input: PBMCs. The receptors derive from a woman between 40 and 50 years old in good health and CMV-seropositive.

The chain couples TRBV4-3 to TRBJ2-7; tentatively, D is TRBD2 (6 bases). V lost 1 base and J 5 bases, leaving 9 bases between the germline ends. CDR3 length: 13 amino acids. Germline CDR1 reads LGHNA; CDR2 reads YSLEER. The CDR3 region is CASSQALANEQYF. The DNA for the CDR3 is TGCGCCAGCAGCCAAGCCCTAGCGAACGAGCAGTACTTC.

The gene calls are TRBV7-8 and TRBJ1-4; maybe TRBD1 (5 bases). V shed 8 bases and J shed 8 bases, with 12 bases lying between them. Looked up from germline, CDR1 is SGHVS and CDR2 is FQNEAQ. The CDR3 sequence is 12 residues long. The CDR3: CASQGLEEKLFF. In nucleotides, the CDR3 is TGTGCCAGCCAGGGCTTGGAAGAAAAACTGTTTTTT.

As DNA, the CDR3 is TGTGCCAGCAGTTTACCAAGACTAGCGGGAGGGTTTGAGCAGTACTTC. Protein: CASSLPRLAGGFEQYF. The gene calls are TRBV28 and TRBJ2-7; TRBD2 matches 14 bases. The CDR3 is 16 amino acids. Germline trimming cut 2 bases from V and 7 bases from J; bases unmatched to any gene: 7. Germline lookup yields CDR1 MDHEN and CDR2 SYDVKM.